This TCR beta chain stems from a study of T cell responses to AZD1222 COVID-19 vaccine. The repertoire was sequenced with immunoSEQ multiplex PCR; TCRdb's copy has only in-frame clones and lacks some. The sample includes 200,000 or so clones, approximately 94% seen only once; the top ten take over 7.5%. Comment on this clone: Antigen specificity is unknown.

General observations from the study: Breadth and depth of Spike-specific TCRs rose after two AZD1222 doses.

This specimen consisted of peripheral blood, obtained on day 0 of AZD1222 vaccination. This sequence was found in an adult in good health.

CDR3 sequence: CASTTSGLAAGELFF. The CDR3 nucleotides read TGTGCCAGTACGACTAGCGGCCTCGCGGCCGGGGAGCTGTTTTTT. The chain carries TRBV19 and TRBJ2-2; 9 nucleotides agree with TRBD2. From germline, CDR1 is LNHDA and CDR2 SQIVND (reference sequence). The CDR3 extends over 15 amino acids. Germline trimming cut 7 bases from V and 6 bases from J; bases unmatched to any gene: 9. Together with reference TRBV19 and TRBJ2-2, the CDR3 gives the full variable domain: DGGITQSPKYLFRKEGQNVTLSCEQNLNHDAMYWYRQDPGQGLRLIYYSQIVNDFQKGDIAEGYSVSREKKESFPLTVTSAQKNPTAFYLCASTTSGLAAGELFFGEGSRLTVL.